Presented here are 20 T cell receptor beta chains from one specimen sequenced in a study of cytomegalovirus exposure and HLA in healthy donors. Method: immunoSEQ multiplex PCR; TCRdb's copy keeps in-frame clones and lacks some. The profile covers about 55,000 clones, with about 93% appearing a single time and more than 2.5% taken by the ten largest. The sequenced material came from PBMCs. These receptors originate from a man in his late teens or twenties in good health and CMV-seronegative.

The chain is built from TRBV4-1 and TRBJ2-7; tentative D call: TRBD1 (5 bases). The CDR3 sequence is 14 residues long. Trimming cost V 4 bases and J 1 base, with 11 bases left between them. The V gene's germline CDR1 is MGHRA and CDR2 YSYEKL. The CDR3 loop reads CASSLQDISYEQYF. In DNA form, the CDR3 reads TGCGCCAGCAGCCTACAGGACATTTCCTACGAGCAGTACTTC.

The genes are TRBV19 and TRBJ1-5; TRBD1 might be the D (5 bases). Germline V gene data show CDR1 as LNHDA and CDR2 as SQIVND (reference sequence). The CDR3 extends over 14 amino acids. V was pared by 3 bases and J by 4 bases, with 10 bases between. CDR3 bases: TGTGCCAGTAGTATTCAGGGCGCGAATCAGCCCCAGCATTTT. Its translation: CASSIQGANQPQHF.

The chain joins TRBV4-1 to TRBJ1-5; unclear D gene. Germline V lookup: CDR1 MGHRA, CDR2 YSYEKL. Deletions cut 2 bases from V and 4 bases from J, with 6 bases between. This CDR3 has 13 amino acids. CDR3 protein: CASSQFRNQPQHF. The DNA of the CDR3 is TGCGCCAGCAGCCAATTTCGGAATCAGCCCCAGCATTTT.

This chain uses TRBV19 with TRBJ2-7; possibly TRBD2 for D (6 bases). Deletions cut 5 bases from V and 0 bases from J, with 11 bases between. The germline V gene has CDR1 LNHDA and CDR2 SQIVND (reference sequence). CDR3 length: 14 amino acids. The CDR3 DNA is TGTGCCAGTAGTCGGGAGCGCACCTCCTACGAGCAGTACTTC. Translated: CASSRERTSYEQYF.

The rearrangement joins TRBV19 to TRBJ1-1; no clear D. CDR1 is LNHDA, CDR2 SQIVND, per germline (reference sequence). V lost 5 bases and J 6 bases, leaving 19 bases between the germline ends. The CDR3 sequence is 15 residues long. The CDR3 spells CASSLQLAEWSEAFF. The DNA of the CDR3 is TGTGCCAGTAGTTTGCAGTTAGCGGAGTGGTCTGAAGCTTTCTTT.

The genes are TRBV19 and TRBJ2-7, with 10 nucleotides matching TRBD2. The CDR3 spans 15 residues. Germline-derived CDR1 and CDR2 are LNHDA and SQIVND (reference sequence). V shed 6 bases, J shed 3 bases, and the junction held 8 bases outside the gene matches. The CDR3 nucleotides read TGTGCCAGTAGCCAAAAGCGGGAGGGCCTCTACGAGCAGTACTTC. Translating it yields CASSQKREGLYEQYF.

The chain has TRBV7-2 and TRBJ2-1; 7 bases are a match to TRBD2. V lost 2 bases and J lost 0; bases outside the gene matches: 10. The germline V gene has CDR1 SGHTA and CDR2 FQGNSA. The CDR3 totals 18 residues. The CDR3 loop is CASSLPTSGRSSYNEQFF. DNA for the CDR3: TGTGCCAGCAGCTTACCCACCTCCGGGAGGAGCTCCTACAATGAGCAGTTCTTC.

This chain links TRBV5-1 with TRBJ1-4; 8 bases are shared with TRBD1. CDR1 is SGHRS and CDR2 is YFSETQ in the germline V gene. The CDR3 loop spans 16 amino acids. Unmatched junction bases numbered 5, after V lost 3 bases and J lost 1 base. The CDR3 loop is CASSWTGLGTNEKLFF. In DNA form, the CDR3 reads TGCGCCAGCAGCTGGACAGGGTTGGGAACTAATGAAAAACTGTTTTTT.

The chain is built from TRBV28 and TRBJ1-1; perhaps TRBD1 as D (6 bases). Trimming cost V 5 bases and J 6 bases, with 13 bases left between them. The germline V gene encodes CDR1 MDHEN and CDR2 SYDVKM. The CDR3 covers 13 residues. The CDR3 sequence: CASSRQVKSEAFF. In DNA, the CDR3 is TGTGCCAGCAGTCGACAGGTTAAGTCTGAAGCTTTCTTT.

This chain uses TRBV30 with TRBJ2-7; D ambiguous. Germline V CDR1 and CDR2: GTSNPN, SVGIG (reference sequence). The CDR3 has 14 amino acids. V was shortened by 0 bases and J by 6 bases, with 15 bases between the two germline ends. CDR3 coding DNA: TGTGCCTGGAGTGTAGCGCCCGAGTCTACCGAGCAGTACTTC. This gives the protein CAWSVAPESTEQYF.

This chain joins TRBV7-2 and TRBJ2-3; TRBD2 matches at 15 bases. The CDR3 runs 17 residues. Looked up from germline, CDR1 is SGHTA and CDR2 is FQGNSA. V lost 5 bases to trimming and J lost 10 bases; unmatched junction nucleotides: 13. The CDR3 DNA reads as TGTGCCAGCAGCCGCAGCGCGGGGGGACTAGCGGGAGGCGCGCAGTATTTT. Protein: CASSRSAGGLAGGAQYF.

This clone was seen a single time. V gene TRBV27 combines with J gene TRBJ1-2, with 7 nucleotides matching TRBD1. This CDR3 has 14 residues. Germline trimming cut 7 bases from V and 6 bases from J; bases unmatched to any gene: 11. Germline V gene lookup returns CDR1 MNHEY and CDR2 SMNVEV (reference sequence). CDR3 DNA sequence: TGTGCCAGCACCCCGGGACAGCCTGGGCATGGCTACACCTTC. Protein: CASTPGQPGHGYTF.

CDR3 in amino acids: CASSAKPGLGETQYF. DNA of the CDR3: TGTGCCAGTAGTGCAAAGCCCGGACTAGGAGAGACCCAGTACTTC. The genes are TRBV19 and TRBJ2-5; 7 nucleotides match TRBD2. The CDR3 contains 15 residues. Trimming removed 5 bases from V and 4 bases from J; junction bases left unmatched: 10. The germline CDR1 and CDR2 sequences are LNHDA and SQIVND (reference sequence).

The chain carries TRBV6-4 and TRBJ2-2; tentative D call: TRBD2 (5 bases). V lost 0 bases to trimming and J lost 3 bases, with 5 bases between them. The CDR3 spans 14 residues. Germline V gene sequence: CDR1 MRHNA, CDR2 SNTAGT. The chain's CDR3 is CASSDSDYTGELFF. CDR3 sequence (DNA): TGTGCCAGCAGTGACTCGGACTACACCGGGGAGCTGTTTTTT.

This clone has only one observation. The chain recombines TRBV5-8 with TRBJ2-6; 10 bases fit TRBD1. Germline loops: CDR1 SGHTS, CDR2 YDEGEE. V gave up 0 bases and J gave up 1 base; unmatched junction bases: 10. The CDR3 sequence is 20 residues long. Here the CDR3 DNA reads TGTGCCAGCAGCTTGGATACCGGGACAGGGGATTATTCTGGGGCCAACGTCCTGACTTTC. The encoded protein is CASSLDTGTGDYSGANVLTF.

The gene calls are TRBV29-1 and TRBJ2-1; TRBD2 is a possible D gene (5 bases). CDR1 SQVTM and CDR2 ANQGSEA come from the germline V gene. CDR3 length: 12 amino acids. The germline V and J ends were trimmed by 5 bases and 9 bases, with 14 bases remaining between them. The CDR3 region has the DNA TGCAGCGTTAAGACTACCCGGGGTGAGCAGTTCTTC. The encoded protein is CSVKTTRGEQFF.

CDR3 sequence (DNA): TGTGCCAGCAGCTTAGGCTCGGCGGGGACCCAGTACTTC. This gives the protein CASSLGSAGTQYF. V gene TRBV7-9 combines with J gene TRBJ2-5, with a weak D call TRBD2 (5 bases). The CDR3 runs 13 residues. V was trimmed by 1 base and J by 7 bases, leaving 10 bases between them. Germline values: CDR1 SEHNR, CDR2 FQNEAQ (reference sequence). The full variable domain, with the rest looked up from reference TRBV7-9 and TRBJ2-5, is DTGVSQNPRHKITKRGQNVTFRCDPISEHNRLYWYRQTLGQGPEFLTYFQNEAQLEKSRLLSDRFSAERPKGSFSTLEIQRTEQGDSAMYLCASSLGSAGTQYFGPGTRLLVL.

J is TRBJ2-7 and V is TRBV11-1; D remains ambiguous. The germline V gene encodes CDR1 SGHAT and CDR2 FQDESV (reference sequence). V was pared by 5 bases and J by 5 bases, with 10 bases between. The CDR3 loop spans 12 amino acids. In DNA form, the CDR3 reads TGTGCCAGCAGCGGCAACCCCCACGAGCAGTACTTC. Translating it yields CASSGNPHEQYF. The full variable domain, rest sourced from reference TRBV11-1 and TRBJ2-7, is EAEVAQSPRYKITEKSQAVAFWCDPISGHATLYWYRQILGQGPELLVQFQDESVVDDSQLPKDRFSAERLKGVDSTLKIQPAELGDSAMYLCASSGNPHEQYFGPGTRLTVT.

The DNA of the CDR3 is TGTGCCAGCAGGGAGAACAGGGCCAACTATGGCTACACCTTC. This translates into CASRENRANYGYTF. V and J are TRBV28 and TRBJ1-2; possible D gene TRBD1, 6 bases. Trimming shortened V by 6 bases and J by 2 bases, and 13 bases separated the two germline ends. Germline V gives CDR1 MDHEN, CDR2 SYDVKM. CDR3 length equals 14 residues.

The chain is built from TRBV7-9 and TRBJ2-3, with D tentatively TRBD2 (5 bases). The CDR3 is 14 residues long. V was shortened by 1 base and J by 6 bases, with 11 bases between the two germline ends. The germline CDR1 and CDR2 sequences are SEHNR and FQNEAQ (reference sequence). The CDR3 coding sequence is TGTGCCAGCAGCTTAGTACTAGAGGTGGATACGCAGTATTTT. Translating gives CASSLVLEVDTQYF.